Each of the 8 T cell receptor beta chains below was sequenced from the same sample in a study of cytomegalovirus exposure and HLA in healthy donors listed by TCRdb under 2017. Library preparation used the immunoSEQ multiplex PCR assay. A mixture of 60 forward primers for TCR Vbeta segments and 13 reverse primers for TCR Jbeta segments was used in the multiplex PCR. TCRdb retrieved this table from immuneACCESS and kept in-frame rearrangements only. Not all clones are present; in checked studies, unresolved V genes account for under half, and no reason is known for the remainder. Within this sample are more than 95,000 clones, with over 70% of them counted one time only. The ten largest clones take up 1.6% of the sample. The sample was PBMCs. The source is a woman aged 18-29 years in good health and CMV-seronegative.

The CDR3 region has the DNA TGTGCCAGCGCGCCTAGCGGGGGTTCCTACGAGCAGTACTTC. This translates into CASAPSGGSYEQYF. This chain connects TRBV28 to TRBJ2-7; 10 bases map to TRBD2. This CDR3 contains 14 residues. The V gene's germline CDR1 is MDHEN and CDR2 SYDVKM. Unmatched junction bases numbered 5, after V lost 8 bases and J lost 1 base.

This clone was detected only once. J is TRBJ2-7 and V is TRBV10-2, with D maybe TRBD2 (6 bases). The ends were cut back, 2 bases at V and 0 bases at J, with 11 bases in the middle. Germline loops: CDR1 WSHSY, CDR2 SAAADI. This CDR3 comprises 15 residues. CDR3 loop: CASSEGRGRSYEQYF. The CDR3 DNA follows: TGCGCCAGCAGTGAGGGGCGGGGTCGCTCCTACGAGCAGTACTTC.

This chain joins TRBV27 and TRBJ1-1; D call uncertain. The CDR3 covers 14 residues. Germline V gives CDR1 MNHEY, CDR2 SMNVEV (reference sequence). V lost 8 bases and J lost 1, with 14 bases in between. The CDR3 coding sequence is TGTGCCAGCGGAGCGAGTGTATGGAACACTGAAGCTTTCTTT. The encoded protein is CASGASVWNTEAFF.

The gene calls are TRBV2 and TRBJ2-2, with 7 bases matching TRBD1. Germline CDR1 reads SNHLY; CDR2 reads FYNNEI. CDR3 length: 14 amino acids. Trimming at V came to 8 bases and at J to 5 bases, leaving 8 bases not matched to a gene. In DNA form, the CDR3 reads TGTGCCAGCGCCAGGGGGTGGGGGACCGGGGAGCTGTTTTTT. Encoded protein: CASARGWGTGELFF.

The chain joins TRBV27 to TRBJ2-1, with TRBD2 matching 8 bases. Germline lookup yields CDR1 MNHEY and CDR2 SMNVEV (reference sequence). V shed 5 bases and J 9 bases; nucleotides not matched to a gene: 6. This CDR3 comprises 13 residues. Here the CDR3 reads CASSPGGAPEQFF. CDR3 bases: TGTGCCAGCAGTCCCGGGGGGGCCCCTGAGCAGTTCTTC.

The rearrangement uses TRBV7-3 and TRBJ2-1; D is unresolved. Germline lookup yields CDR1 SGHTA and CDR2 FQGTGA. Trimming stripped 3 bases from V and 0 bases from J, with 12 bases between. The CDR3 extends over 16 amino acids. CDR3 nucleotides: TGTGCCAGCAGCTTTATTTCTGCGAGCTCCTACAATGAGCAGTTCTTC. Residues: CASSFISASSYNEQFF.

The rearrangement links TRBV2 to TRBJ1-1, with D hard to call. This CDR3 is 14 amino acids long. Germline CDR1 SNHLY, CDR2 FYNNEI. The V end was cut by 6 bases, the J end by 0 bases, with 11 bases between. The CDR3 sequence: CASRPGGVNTEAFF. Here the CDR3 DNA reads TGTGCCAGCAGGCCCGGAGGAGTGAACACTGAAGCTTTCTTT. Full variable domain (remainder filled in from reference TRBV2 and TRBJ1-1): EPEVTQTPSHQVTQMGQEVILRCVPISNHLYFYWYRQILGQKVEFLVSFYNNEISEKSEIFDDQFSVERPDGSNFTLKIRSTKLEDSAMYFCASRPGGVNTEAFFGQGTRLTVV.

This chain uses TRBV15 with TRBJ2-3; 10 nucleotides match TRBD2. J was trimmed by 6 bases and V by 6 bases; bases with no gene match: 9. The germline V gene encodes CDR1 LNHNV and CDR2 YYDKDF (reference sequence). There are 15 residues in the CDR3. CDR3 region: CATSPLTSGEDTQYF. CDR3 sequence (DNA): TGTGCCACCAGTCCCCTCACTAGCGGGGAGGATACGCAGTATTTT.